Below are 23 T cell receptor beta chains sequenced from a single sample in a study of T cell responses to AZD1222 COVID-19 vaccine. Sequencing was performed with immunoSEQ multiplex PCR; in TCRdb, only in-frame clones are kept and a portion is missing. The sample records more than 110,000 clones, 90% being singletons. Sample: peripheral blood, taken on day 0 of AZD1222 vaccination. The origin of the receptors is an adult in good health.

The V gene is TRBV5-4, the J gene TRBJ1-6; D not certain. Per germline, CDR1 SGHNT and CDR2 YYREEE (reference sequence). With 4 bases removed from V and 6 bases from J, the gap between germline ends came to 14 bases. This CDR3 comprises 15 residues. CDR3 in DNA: TGTGCCAGCAGCCCTTCGCAACAGATTAATTCACCCCTCCACTTT. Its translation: CASSPSQQINSPLHF.

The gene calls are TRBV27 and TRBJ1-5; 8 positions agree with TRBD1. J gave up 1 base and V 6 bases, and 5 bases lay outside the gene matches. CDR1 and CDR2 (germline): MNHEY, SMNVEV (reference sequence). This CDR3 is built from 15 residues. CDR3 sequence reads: CASRRTGLSNQPQHF. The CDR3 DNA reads TGTGCCAGCAGGCGGACAGGGCTCAGCAATCAGCCCCAGCATTTT.

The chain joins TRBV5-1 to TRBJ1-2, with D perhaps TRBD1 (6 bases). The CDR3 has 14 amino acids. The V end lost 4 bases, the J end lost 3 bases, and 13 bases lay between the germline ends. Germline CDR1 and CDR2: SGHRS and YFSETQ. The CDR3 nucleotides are TGCGCCAGCAGCCCACAGGGCTGGGACTATGGCTACACCTTC. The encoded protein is CASSPQGWDYGYTF.

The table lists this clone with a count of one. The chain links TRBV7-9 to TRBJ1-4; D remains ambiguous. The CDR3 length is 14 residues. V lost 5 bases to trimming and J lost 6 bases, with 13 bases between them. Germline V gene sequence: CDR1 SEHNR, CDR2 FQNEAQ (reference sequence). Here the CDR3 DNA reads TGTGCCAGCAGCCTTCGGACGGCCGATGAAAAACTGTTTTTT. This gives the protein CASSLRTADEKLFF.

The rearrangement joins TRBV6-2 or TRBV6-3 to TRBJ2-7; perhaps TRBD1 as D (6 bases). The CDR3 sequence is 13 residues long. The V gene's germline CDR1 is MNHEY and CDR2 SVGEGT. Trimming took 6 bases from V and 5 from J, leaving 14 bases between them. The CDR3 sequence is CASSLDSGDEQYF. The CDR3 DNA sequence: TGTGCCAGCAGCTTGGACAGTGGTGACGAGCAGTACTTC.

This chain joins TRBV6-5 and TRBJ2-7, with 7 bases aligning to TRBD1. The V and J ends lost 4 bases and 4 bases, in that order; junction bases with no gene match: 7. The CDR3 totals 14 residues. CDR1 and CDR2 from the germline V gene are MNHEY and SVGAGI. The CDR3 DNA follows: TGTGCCAGCAGTTCGACAGGGAGTTATTACGAGCAGTACTTC. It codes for CASSSTGSYYEQYF.

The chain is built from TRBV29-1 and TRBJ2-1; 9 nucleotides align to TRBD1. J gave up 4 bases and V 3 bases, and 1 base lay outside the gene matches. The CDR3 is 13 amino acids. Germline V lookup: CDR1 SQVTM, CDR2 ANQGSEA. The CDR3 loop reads CSVDGTGYNEQFF. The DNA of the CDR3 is TGCAGCGTTGATGGGACAGGGTACAATGAGCAGTTCTTC.

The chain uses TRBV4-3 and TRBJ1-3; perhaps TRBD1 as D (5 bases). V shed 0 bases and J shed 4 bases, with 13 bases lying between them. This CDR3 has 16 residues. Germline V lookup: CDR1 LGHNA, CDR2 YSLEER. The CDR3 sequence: CASSQDTPGYGNTIYF. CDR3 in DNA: TGCGCCAGCAGCCAAGATACCCCAGGGTACGGAAACACCATATATTTT.

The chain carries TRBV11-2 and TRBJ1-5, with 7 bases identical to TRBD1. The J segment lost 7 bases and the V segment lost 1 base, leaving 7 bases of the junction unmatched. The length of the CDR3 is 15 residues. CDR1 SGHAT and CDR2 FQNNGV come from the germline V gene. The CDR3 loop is CASSLGSQGWQPQHF. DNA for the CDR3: TGTGCCAGCAGCTTAGGCTCACAGGGGTGGCAGCCCCAGCATTTT.

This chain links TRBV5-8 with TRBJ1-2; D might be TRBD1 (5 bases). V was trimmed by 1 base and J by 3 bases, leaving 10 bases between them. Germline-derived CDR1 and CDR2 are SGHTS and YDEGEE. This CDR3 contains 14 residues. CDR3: CASSLLDIDYGYTF. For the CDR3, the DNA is TGTGCCAGCAGCTTGTTGGACATAGACTATGGCTACACCTTC.

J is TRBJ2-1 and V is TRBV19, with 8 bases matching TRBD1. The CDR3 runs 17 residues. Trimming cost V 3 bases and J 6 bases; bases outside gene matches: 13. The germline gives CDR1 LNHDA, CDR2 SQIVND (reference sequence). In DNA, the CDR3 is TGTGCCAGTAGTATTCTCTTGGACAGGGTATTAATCAATGAGCAGTTCTTC. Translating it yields CASSILLDRVLINEQFF.

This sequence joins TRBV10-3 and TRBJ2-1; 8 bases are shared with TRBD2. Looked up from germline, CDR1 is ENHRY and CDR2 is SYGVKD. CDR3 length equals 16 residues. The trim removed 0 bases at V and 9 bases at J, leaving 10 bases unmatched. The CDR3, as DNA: TGTGCCATCAGTGAGTCTCCGGGCGGGAGCGGGGGTGAGCAGTTCTTC. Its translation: CAISESPGGSGGEQFF.

The CDR3 nucleotides are TGTGCCAGCAGCCCTCGGACAGCCCCAGATACGCAGTATTTT. Translating it yields CASSPRTAPDTQYF. V is TRBV3-1 (or the pseudogene TRBV3-2) and J is TRBJ2-3; D may be TRBD1 (6 bases). The CDR3 is 14 residues long. Germline V gene lookup returns CDR1 LGHDT and CDR2 YNNKEL (reference sequence). V lost 4 bases to trimming and J lost 4 bases, with 12 bases between them.

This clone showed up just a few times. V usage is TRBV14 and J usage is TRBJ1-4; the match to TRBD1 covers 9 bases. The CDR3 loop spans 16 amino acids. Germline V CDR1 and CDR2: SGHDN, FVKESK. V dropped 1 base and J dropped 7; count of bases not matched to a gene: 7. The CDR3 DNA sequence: TGTGCCAGCAGCCAAGGAATCAGGACAGGGGTTGAAAAACTGTTTTTT. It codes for CASSQGIRTGVEKLFF.

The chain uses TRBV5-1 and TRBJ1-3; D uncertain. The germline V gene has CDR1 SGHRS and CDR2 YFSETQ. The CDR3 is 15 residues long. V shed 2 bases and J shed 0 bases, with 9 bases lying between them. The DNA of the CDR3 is TGCGCCAGCAGCTTCACCGGGATCTCTGGAAACACCATATATTTT. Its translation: CASSFTGISGNTIYF.

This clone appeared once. The CDR3: CASSSPGAGSGNTIYF. As DNA, the CDR3 is TGTGCCAGCAGCAGCCCCGGTGCGGGCTCTGGAAACACCATATATTTT. The chain has TRBV5-4 and TRBJ1-3; D is unclear. Germline CDR1 reads SGHNT; CDR2 reads YYREEE (reference sequence). The CDR3 is made up of 16 amino acids. Trimming pared 4 bases from V and 0 bases from J, leaving 14 bases between.

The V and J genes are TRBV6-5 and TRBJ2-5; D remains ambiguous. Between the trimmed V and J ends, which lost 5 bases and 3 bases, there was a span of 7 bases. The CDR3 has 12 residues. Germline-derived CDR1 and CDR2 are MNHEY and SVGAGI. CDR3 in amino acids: CASSRTEETQYF. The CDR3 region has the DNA TGTGCCAGCAGTCGGACGGAAGAGACCCAGTACTTC.

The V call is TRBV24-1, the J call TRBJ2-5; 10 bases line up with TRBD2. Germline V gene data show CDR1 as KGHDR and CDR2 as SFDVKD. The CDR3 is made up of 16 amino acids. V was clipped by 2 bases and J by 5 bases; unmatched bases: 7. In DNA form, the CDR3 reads TGTGCCACCAGTGATTCAATAGCGGGAGGAAGGGAGACCCAGTACTTC. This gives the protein CATSDSIAGGRETQYF.

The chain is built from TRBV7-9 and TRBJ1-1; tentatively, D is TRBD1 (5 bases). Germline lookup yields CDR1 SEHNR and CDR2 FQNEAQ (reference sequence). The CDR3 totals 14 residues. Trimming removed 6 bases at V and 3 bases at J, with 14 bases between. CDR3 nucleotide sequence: TGTGCCAGCAGACAACTCGGGGGTCACACTGAAGCTTTCTTT. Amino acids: CASRQLGGHTEAFF.

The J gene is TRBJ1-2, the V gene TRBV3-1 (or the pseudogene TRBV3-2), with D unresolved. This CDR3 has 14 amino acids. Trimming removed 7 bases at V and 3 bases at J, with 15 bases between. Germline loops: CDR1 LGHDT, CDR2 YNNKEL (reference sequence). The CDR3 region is CASTPGPVYYGYTF. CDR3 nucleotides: TGTGCCAGCACCCCCGGTCCGGTCTACTATGGCTACACCTTC.

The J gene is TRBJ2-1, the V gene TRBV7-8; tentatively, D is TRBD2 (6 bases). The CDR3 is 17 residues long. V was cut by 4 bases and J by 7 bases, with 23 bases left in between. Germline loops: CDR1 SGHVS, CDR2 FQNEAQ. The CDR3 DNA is TGTGCCAGCAGCTCTAAAGCGACTAGATTCGCGGGGAATGAGCAGTTCTTC. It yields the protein CASSSKATRFAGNEQFF.

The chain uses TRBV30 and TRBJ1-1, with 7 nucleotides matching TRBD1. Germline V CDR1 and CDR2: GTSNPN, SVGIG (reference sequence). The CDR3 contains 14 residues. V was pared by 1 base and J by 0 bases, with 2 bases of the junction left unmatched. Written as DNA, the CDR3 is TGTGCCTGGAGTGGGGACAGACTGAACACTGAAGCTTTCTTT. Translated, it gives CAWSGDRLNTEAFF.

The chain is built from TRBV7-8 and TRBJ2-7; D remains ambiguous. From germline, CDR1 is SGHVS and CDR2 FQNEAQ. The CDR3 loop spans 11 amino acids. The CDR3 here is CAAATDYEQYF. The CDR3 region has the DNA TGTGCTGCGGCAACGGACTACGAGCAGTACTTC. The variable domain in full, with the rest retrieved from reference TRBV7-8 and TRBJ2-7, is GAGVSQSPRYKVAKRGQDVALRCDPISGHVSLFWYQQALGQGPEFLTYFQNEAQLDKSGLPSDRFFAERPEGSVSTLKIQRTQQEDSAVYLCAAATDYEQYFGPGTRLTVT.